This TCR beta chain was retrieved from a study of blood T cell repertoires in COVID-19 (dated by TCRdb to the early 2020s). Concerning the study at large: Collaborator samples came from the United States, Italy and Spain and covered acute and convalescent phases of COVID-19. The repertoires were made available in a free public database intended to serve as a resource for research on the immune response to SARS-CoV-2. Samples were obtained from the ongoing ImmuneRACE study (first 160 participants) and from over 1,000 subjects provided by 6 global collaborators. Subjects who had been exposed to COVID-19, were actively infected with it, or had recovered from it provided the deeply sampled blood TCRbeta repertoires that made up the dataset. Sample metadata almost always included a de-identified subject ID, COVID-19 status, age in years and sex. The material from the prospective study consisted of cDNA or gDNA derived from T cells, B-cell-depleted T cells, or PBMCs. Where available, HLA class I and class II types were taken from metadata supplied by the sample provider and were not determined by assay-based typing.

With regard to this clone: The clone's antigen remains unknown. No base quality information exists; no much larger clone differs at one position.

TCRbeta CDR3 regions were amplified from genomic DNA by means of the immunoSEQ Assay, a bias-controlled multiplex PCR. Processing in the source paper ran as follows. The number of nucleated cells in each sample was estimated by amplification of reference gene primers within the assay. To quantify the absolute abundance of each unique TCRbeta CDR3 rearrangement, sequence reads were collapsed and filtered. Productive Simpson clonality was computed per sample as the square root of Simpson's diversity index over productive rearrangements. TCRdb stores this immuneACCESS table with in-frame sequences only. Part of the clones is absent; in the studies checked, under half of the shortfall reflects unresolved V genes, and no reason is known for the rest. V and J calls and clone size come straight from that table; D and trimming were deduced from the DNA. Recorded for this sample are 200,000 to 250,000 clones; about nine tenths of them occurred a single time. The ten largest make up about 4% of the sample.

The research as a whole found: How much clinical and demographic metadata was included differed by source and by participant, and the metadata was provided uncurated.

Compared with germline, V lacks 4 bases and J lacks 7 bases; bases without a gene match: 6. Including cysteine and phenylalanine, the CDR3 has 14 amino acids. The kept DNA is CDR3 alone, 42 bases in frame from the first base. CDR1 and CDR2, looked up from the germline V gene, are MGHRA and YSYEKL. Participants in the prospective study were enrolled through a virtual design, were aged roughly 18 to 100 years, and lived in roughly 24 United States geographic areas. To assign participants to cohorts, the prospective study relied on clinical history that participants themselves reported in a screening survey and a study questionnaire. In the prospective study, mobile phlebotomists collected whole blood, serum and a nasopharyngeal or oropharyngeal swab from each participant. Additional blood draws and questionnaires over an approximately 2-month period could optionally be provided by prospective study participants. Prospective study blood samples were shipped either frozen or at room temperature before DNA extraction.

The receptor was isolated from a woman in her forties with acute COVID-19. The rearrangement combines TRBV4-1 with TRBJ1-5; the central 8 bases match TRBD1. Sequencing was performed on PBMCs or T cells enriched from blood (not recorded which). The CDR3 region reads CASSPDRDFQPQHF. The sequence in DNA is TGCGCCAGCAGCCCGGACAGGGACTTCCAGCCCCAGCATTTT.